This T cell receptor (beta chain) originates from a study of OX40 agonist ivuxolimab in advanced cancers. Germline V gives CDR1 MNHEY, CDR2 SVGAGI. V lost 0 bases and J lost 5, with 16 bases in between. This CDR3 is 16 amino acids long. Sequencing used immunoSEQ multiplex PCR; TCRdb keeps in-frame clones, though not all of them. The repertoire has some 79,000 clones, around nine tenths of them found once; the top ten carry around 0.4%. The sequence was collected from an adult with an advanced solid tumor such as melanoma, head and neck, liver or kidney cancer. This chain connects TRBV6-5 to TRBJ2-5; D may be TRBD1 (6 bases). The input for sequencing was CD4+ or CD8+ T cells sorted from blood, taken in a trial of the OX40 agonist ivuxolimab. For the CDR3, the DNA is TGTGCCAGCAGTTACTCGGCGGCAGGGGTATTGGAGACCCAGTACTTC. Translation: CASSYSAAGVLETQYF.